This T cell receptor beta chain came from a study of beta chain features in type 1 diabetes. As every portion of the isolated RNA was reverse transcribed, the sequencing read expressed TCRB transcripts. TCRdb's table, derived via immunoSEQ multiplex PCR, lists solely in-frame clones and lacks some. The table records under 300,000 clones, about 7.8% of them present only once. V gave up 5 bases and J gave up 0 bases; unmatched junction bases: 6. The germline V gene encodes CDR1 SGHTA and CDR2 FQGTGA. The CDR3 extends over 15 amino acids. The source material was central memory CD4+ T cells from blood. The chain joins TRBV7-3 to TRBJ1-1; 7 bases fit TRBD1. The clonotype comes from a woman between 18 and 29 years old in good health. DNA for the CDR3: TGTGCCAGCAGCCCCTCCGGGACAGTGAACACTGAAGCTTTCTTT. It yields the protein CASSPSGTVNTEAFF.